This section outlines one TCR beta chain sequence together with its context. The method was immunoSEQ multiplex PCR; TCRdb's version includes in-frame clones alone and lacks a portion of them. The table includes over 35,000 clones, around four fifths detected once. The data derive from a study of PD-L1 blockade in urothelial cancer. For the study at large: Prior chemotherapy regimens per patient numbered 0 to 3.

Time point: pretreatment peripheral blood. Locally advanced or metastatic urothelial carcinoma affected all patients. The clonotype originates from a man older than 75 with urothelial cancer. Sample: PBMCs, taken around atezolizumab (anti-PD-L1) treatment.

The CDR3 loop is CASSFRGSRSYEQYF. Written as DNA, the CDR3 is TGTGCCAGCAGCTTCAGGGGCTCTCGCTCCTACGAGCAGTACTTC. The chain is built from TRBV7-9 and TRBJ2-7; perhaps TRBD1 as D (6 bases). Germline assignment: CDR1 SEHNR and CDR2 FQNEAQ (reference sequence). The CDR3 sequence is 15 residues long. V lost 3 bases and J 0 bases, leaving 12 bases between the germline ends.